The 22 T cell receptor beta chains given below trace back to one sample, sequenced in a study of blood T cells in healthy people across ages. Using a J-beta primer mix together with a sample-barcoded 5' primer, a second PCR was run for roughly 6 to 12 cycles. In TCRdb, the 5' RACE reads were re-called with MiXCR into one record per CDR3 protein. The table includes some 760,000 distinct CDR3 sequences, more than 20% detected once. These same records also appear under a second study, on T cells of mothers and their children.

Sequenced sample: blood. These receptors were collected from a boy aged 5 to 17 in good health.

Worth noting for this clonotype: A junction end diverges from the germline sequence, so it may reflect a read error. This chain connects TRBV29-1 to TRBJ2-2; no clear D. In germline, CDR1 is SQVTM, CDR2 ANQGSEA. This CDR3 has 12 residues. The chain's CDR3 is CSFDWGGGELFF. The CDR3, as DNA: TGCAGCTTTGATTGGGGTGGCGGGGAGCTGTTTTTT.

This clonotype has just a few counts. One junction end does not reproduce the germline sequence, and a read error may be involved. This CDR3 reads CASSPATGTGTSFGYTF. CDR3 coding DNA: TGTGCTAGCAGTCCCGCAACCGGGACAGGGACGTCTTTTGGCTACACCTTC. V usage is TRBV7-7 and J usage is TRBJ1-2; 9 bases line up with TRBD1. CDR3 size: 17 residues. The germline V gene has CDR1 SSHAT and CDR2 FNYEAQ (reference sequence).

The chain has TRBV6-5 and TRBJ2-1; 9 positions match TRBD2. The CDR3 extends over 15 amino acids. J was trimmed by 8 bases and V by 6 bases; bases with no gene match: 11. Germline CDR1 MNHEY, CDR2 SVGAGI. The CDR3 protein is CASRPLAGGPYEQFF. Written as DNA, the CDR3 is TGTGCCAGCAGACCGCTTGCGGGAGGGCCATATGAGCAGTTCTTC.

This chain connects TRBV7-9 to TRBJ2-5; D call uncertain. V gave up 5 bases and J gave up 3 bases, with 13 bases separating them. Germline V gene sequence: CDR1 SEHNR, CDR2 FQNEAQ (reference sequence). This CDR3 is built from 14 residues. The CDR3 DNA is TGTGCCAGCAGCCCATTTTTTTCGGAAGAGACCCAGTACTTC. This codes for CASSPFFSEETQYF. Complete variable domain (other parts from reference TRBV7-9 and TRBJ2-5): DTGVSQNPRHKITKRGQNVTFRCDPISEHNRLYWYRQTLGQGPEFLTYFQNEAQLEKSRLLSDRFSAERPKGSFSTLEIQRTEQGDSAMYLCASSPFFSEETQYFGPGTRLLVL.

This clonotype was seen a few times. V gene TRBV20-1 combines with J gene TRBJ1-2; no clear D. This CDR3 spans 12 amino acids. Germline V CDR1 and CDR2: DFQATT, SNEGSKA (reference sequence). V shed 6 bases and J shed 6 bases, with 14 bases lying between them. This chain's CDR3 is CSAWRAGNGYTF. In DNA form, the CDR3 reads TGCAGTGCCTGGAGGGCCGGGAATGGCTACACCTTC.

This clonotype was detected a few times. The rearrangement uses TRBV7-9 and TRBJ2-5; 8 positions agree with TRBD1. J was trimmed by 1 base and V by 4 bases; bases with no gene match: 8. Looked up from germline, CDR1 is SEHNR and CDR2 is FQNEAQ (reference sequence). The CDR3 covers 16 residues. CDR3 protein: CASSSREQGVQETQYF. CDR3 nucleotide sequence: TGTGCCAGCAGCTCCCGTGAACAGGGGGTCCAAGAGACCCAGTACTTC.

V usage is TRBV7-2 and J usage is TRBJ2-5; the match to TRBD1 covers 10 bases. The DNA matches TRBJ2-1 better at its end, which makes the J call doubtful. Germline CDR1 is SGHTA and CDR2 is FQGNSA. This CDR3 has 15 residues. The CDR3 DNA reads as TGTGCCAGCAGCTTATTAGGGACAGGGGTGAATGAGCAGTTCTTC. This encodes CASSLLGTGVNEQFF.

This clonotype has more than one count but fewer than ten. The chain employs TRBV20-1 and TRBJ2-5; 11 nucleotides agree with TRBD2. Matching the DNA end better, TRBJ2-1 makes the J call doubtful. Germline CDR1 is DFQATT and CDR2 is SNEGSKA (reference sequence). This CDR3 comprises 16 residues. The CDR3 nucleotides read TGCAGTGCTTCCTCGGGACTAGCGGATCTTTACAATGAGCAGTTCTTC. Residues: CSASSGLADLYNEQFF.

The CDR3 DNA reads TGTGCCAGCAGCTTACCGGACACCCAAGAGACCCAGTACTTC. This gives the protein CASSLPDTQETQYF. V gene TRBV7-9 combines with J gene TRBJ2-5; weak D call: TRBD1 (5 bases). The CDR3 spans 14 residues. The ends were cut back, 2 bases at V and 1 base at J, with 8 bases in the middle. Germline CDR1 reads SEHNR; CDR2 reads FQNEAQ (reference sequence).

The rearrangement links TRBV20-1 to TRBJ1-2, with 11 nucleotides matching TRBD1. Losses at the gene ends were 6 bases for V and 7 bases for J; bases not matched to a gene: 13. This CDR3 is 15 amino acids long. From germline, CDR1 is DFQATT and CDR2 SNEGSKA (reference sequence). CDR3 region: CSALKRTGGLGGYTF. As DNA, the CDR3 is TGCAGTGCCCTTAAACGGACAGGGGGCTTAGGTGGCTACACCTTC.

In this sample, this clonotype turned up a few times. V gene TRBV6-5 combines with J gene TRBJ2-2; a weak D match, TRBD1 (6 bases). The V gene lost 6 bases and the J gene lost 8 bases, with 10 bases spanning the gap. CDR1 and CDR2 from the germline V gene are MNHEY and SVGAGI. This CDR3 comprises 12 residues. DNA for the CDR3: TGTGCCAGCAGACAAAGGGGGGGGGAGCTGTTTTTT. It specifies CASRQRGGELFF.

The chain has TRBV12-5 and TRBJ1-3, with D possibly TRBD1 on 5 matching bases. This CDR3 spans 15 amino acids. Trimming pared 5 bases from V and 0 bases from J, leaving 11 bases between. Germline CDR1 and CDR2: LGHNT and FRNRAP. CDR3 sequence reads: CASGGTESSGNTIYF. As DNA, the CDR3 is TGTGCTAGTGGTGGGACGGAGAGCTCTGGAAACACCATATATTTT.

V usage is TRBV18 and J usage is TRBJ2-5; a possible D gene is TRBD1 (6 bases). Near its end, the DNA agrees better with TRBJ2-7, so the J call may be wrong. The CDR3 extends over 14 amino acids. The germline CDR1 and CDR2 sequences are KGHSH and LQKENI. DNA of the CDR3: TGTGCCAGCTCACTCCAGGGGCGCCTTTACGAGCAGTACTTC. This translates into CASSLQGRLYEQYF.

DNA for the CDR3: TGCGCCAGCAGCCAAGACCCCCCGGGAGGTGATGACGAGCAGTACTTC. Amino acids: CASSQDPPGGDDEQYF. The rearrangement joins TRBV4-1 to TRBJ2-5; 7 bases map to TRBD2. The DNA end is a closer match to TRBJ2-7, so the J assignment may be wrong. The CDR3 totals 16 residues. Per germline, CDR1 MGHRA and CDR2 YSYEKL.

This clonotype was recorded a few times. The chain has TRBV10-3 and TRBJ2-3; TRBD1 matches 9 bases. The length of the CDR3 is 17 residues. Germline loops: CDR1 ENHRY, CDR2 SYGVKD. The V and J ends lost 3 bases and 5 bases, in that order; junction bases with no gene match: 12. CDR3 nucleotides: TGTGCCATCAGTGAATTCCCGGGACAGGGATCCGGAGATACGCAGTATTTT. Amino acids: CAISEFPGQGSGDTQYF.

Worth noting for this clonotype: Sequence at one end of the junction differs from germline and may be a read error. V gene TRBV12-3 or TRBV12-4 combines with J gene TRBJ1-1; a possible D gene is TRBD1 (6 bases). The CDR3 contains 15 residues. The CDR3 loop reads CASSPPGTSLTEAFF. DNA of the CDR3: TGCGCCAGCAGTCCCCCCGGGACAAGTTTAACTGAAGCTTTCTTT.

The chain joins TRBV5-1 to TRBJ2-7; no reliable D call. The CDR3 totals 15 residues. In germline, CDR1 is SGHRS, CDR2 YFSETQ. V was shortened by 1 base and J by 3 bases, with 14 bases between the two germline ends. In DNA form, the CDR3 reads TGCGCCAGCAGCTTGACGACCCCTTCGTACTACGAGCAGTACTTC. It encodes CASSLTTPSYYEQYF.

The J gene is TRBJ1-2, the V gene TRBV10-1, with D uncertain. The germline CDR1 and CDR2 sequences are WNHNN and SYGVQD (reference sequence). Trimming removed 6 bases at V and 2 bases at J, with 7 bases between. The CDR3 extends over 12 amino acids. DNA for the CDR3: TGCGCCAGCAGCGATACCAACTATGGCTACACCTTC. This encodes CASSDTNYGYTF.

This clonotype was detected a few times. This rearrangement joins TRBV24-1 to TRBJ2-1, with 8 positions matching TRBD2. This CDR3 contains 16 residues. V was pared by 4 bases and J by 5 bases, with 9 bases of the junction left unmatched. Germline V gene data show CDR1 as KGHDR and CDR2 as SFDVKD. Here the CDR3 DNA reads TGTGCCACCAGTGAGGGAAGTGCGGGGGGACACAATGAGCAGTTCTTC. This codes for CATSEGSAGGHNEQFF.

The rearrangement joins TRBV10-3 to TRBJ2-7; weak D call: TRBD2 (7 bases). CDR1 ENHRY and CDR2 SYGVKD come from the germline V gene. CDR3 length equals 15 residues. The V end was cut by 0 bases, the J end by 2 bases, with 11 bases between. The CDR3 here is CAISESGGRTYEQYF. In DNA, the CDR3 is TGTGCCATCAGTGAGTCCGGGGGGCGCACCTACGAGCAGTACTTC.

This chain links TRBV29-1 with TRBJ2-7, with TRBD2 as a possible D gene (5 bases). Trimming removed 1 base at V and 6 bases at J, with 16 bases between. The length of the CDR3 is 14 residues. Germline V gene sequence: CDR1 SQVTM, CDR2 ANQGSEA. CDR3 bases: TGCAGCGTTGAAGCCGCCGGGGATTTCGGCGAGCAGTACTTC. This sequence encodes CSVEAAGDFGEQYF.

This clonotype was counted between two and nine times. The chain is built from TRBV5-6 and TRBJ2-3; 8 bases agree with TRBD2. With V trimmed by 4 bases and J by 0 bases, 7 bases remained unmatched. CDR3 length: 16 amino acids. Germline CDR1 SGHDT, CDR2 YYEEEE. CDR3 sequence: CASSPHGLASTDTQYF. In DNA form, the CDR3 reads TGTGCCAGCAGCCCCCATGGACTAGCAAGCACAGATACGCAGTATTTT.